This entry is about one T cell receptor (beta chain). Its antigen target is currently unknown. No base qualities exist here, and no much larger clone lies one base off it. The sample is drawn from a study of early T cells in non-severe SARS-CoV-2 infection (dated by TCRdb to the early 2020s). Looking at the study overall: TCR sequencing used bulk RNA from unsorted whole blood, so alpha and beta chains could not be paired. Here is what the overall study found, with its caveats: Matching against VDJdb was skewed toward anti-spike CD8 responses, likely underestimated virus-specific expansions, and missed private and CD4 specificities.

The library was generated by 5' RACE. These reads were obtained on a NextSeq 500. The TCR library protocol attached unique molecular identifiers to individual cDNA molecules to correct for sequencing error and PCR bias. Both TCR alpha and beta chains were sequenced, and tight co-correlation was observed between alpha and beta sequence abundances in each sample. Regarding the original processing steps: Decombinator V4 was used to annotate the V gene, J gene and CDR3 of the TCR sequences. Expanded TCRs were defined as changing significantly between any two time points under a Poisson model with p below 0.0001. TCR abundances were normalised to the total number of TCRs sequenced in each sample and reported as counts per million. MAIT TCRs were defined by TRAV1-2 paired with TRAJ12, TRAJ20 or TRAJ33, and iNKT TCRs by TRAV10 paired with TRAJ18. VDJdb, accessed 1 November 2021, was searched for CMV, EBV and SARS-CoV-2 annotated TCRs, with TCRs annotated for multiple antigens excluded. In TCRdb, the public reads were trimmed at Q25 with fastp and aligned with MiXCR, with productive beta chains retained. Rows merge per CDR3 protein into single entries with the most common DNA and genes. Clone size and V and J calls follow TCRdb, not the original study. This sample has 45,000 to 75,000 distinct CDR3 sequences in its table, and more than 8.5% of those were observed once. The top ten clones comprise around 17% of the sample.

Set within a cohort of healthcare workers in London, UK, this nested case-control study involved weekly PCR testing of nasopharyngeal swabs along with blood sampling. Healthcare workers were enrolled in the week of the UK lockdown, from 23 to 31 March 2020, and were followed every week for up to 16 weeks. Looking up the germline V gene yields CDR1 SNHLY and CDR2 FYNNEI. The CDR3 has 13 amino acids, counting the end cysteine and phenylalanine. Of all the DNA, just the CDR3 is kept, 39 bases in frame from base 1. V is pared back by 6 bases and J by 0 bases, with 8 bases lying between the germline termini.

The chain joins TRBV2 to TRBJ1-1; the D region possibly corresponds to TRBD1 (5 bases align). The material sequenced was whole blood. The receptor comes from an adult who was a healthcare worker with PCR-confirmed SARS-CoV-2 infection or an uninfected control (not recorded which). The CDR3 is CASRGDLNTEAFF. The nucleotide sequence reads TGTGCCAGCAGGGGGGACTTGAACACTGAAGCTTTCTTT.